The 29 T cell receptor beta chains given below trace back to one sample, sequenced in a study of T cell changes during pregnancy in multiple sclerosis. The protocol was immunoSEQ multiplex PCR, while the TCRdb copy is restricted to in-frame clones and leaves out a portion. Altogether some 43,000 clones are present, roughly nine tenths being singletons, with the ten largest covering approximately 1.5%. Sequencing used peripheral blood, obtained in the first trimester of pregnancy. The receptor source for this set is a female donor in good health, enrolled as a control in a pregnancy study.

The chain has TRBV27 and TRBJ2-2, with D unresolved. The germline V and J ends were trimmed by 6 bases and 1 base, with 3 bases remaining between them. The CDR3 is made up of 12 amino acids. Germline CDR1 is MNHEY and CDR2 is SMNVEV (reference sequence). The CDR3 protein is CASSLNTGELFF. The CDR3 DNA is TGTGCCAGCAGCCTGAACACCGGGGAGCTGTTTTTT.

The chain is built from TRBV29-1 and TRBJ2-2, with a weak D call TRBD2 (6 bases). The CDR3 is 13 amino acids. Germline CDR1 and CDR2: SQVTM and ANQGSEA. Trimming took off 3 bases at V and 3 bases at J, with 8 bases between the two ends. CDR3: CSVDERDTGELFF. Written as DNA, the CDR3 is TGCAGCGTTGATGAGCGGGACACCGGGGAGCTGTTTTTT.

The chain is built from TRBV28 and TRBJ2-7; TRBD2 aligns across 8 bases. CDR1 and CDR2 (germline): MDHEN, SYDVKM. Trimming at V came to 7 bases and at J to 3 bases, leaving 8 bases not matched to a gene. The CDR3 is 14 residues long. CDR3 nucleotide sequence: TGTGCCAGCACTCCGCCCGGGACTAGCTACGAGCAGTACTTC. This codes for CASTPPGTSYEQYF.

The chain carries TRBV9 and TRBJ2-1; D is ambiguous. The V gene's germline CDR1 is SGDLS and CDR2 YYNGEE. V dropped 4 bases and J dropped 2 bases, with 10 bases sitting between them. The CDR3 loop spans 14 amino acids. CDR3 DNA: TGTGCCAGCAGCTCATCAGGTCCCTACAATGAGCAGTTCTTC. Translated, it gives CASSSSGPYNEQFF.

The J gene is TRBJ2-2, the V gene TRBV9, with 14 bases that match TRBD2. The trim removed 3 bases at V and 1 base at J, leaving 14 bases unmatched. The CDR3 extends over 21 amino acids. Per the germline V gene, CDR1 is SGDLS and CDR2 is YYNGEE. The CDR3 DNA sequence: TGTGCCAGCAGCGCACGTAAAGGAGGACTAGCGGGAGGAATGAACACCGGGGAGCTGTTTTTT. Its translation is CASSARKGGLAGGMNTGELFF.

V is TRBV25-1 and J is TRBJ2-5, with TRBD2 as a possible D gene (7 bases). The CDR3 runs 15 residues. V was pared by 3 bases and J by 2 bases, with 13 bases between. Germline V lookup: CDR1 MGHDK, CDR2 SYGVNS. The CDR3 DNA sequence: TGTGCCAGCAGTGATGCGGGGGCCCCTCAAGAGACCCAGTACTTC. This encodes CASSDAGAPQETQYF.

This chain links TRBV25-1 with TRBJ2-1, with D possibly being TRBD1 (5 bases). The CDR3 has 16 amino acids. Germline CDR1 and CDR2: MGHDK and SYGVNS. With 2 bases removed from V and 4 bases from J, the gap between germline ends came to 15 bases. The CDR3, as DNA: TGTGCCAGCAGTGAAGCCAGGGCCCCCGGGTACAATGAGCAGTTCTTC. This encodes CASSEARAPGYNEQFF.

For the CDR3, the DNA is TGTGCCATCAGTGAGTCGCCACTAGCGGGGGGCACCTCCTACGAGCAGTACTTC. It yields the protein CAISESPLAGGTSYEQYF. The V gene is TRBV10-3, the J gene TRBJ2-7; 12 bases agree with TRBD2. J was trimmed by 0 bases and V by 0 bases; bases with no gene match: 6. The CDR3 totals 18 residues. Germline V gene data show CDR1 as ENHRY and CDR2 as SYGVKD.

This clone showed up just a few times. This chain joins TRBV19 and TRBJ1-5; D may be TRBD1 (5 bases). The CDR3 covers 13 residues. V dropped 7 bases and J dropped 8 bases, with 15 bases sitting between them. Germline CDR1 reads LNHDA; CDR2 reads SQIVND (reference sequence). CDR3 DNA: TGTGCCAGTACCGGACATTCCAGGGAGCCCCAGCATTTT. Protein sequence: CASTGHSREPQHF.

The chain joins TRBV19 to TRBJ2-1; 9 nucleotides agree with TRBD1. Unmatched junction bases numbered 7, after V lost 5 bases and J lost 2 bases. Germline CDR1 and CDR2: LNHDA and SQIVND (reference sequence). CDR3 length equals 16 residues. The CDR3 DNA is TGTGCCAGTAGTCGGTGGGGACAGGGTACCTACAATGAGCAGTTCTTC. It specifies CASSRWGQGTYNEQFF.

The gene calls are TRBV6-1 and TRBJ1-2; possibly TRBD1 for D (6 bases). The CDR3 loop spans 15 amino acids. The ends were cut back, 5 bases at V and 3 bases at J, with 16 bases in the middle. Germline V gives CDR1 MNHNS, CDR2 SASEGT. The CDR3 DNA sequence: TGTGCCAGCAGTCGGGGGGGCAGCGTCTACTATGGCTACACCTTC. This translates into CASSRGGSVYYGYTF.

The J gene is TRBJ2-5, the V gene TRBV4-1, with 11 positions matching TRBD1. CDR1 is MGHRA and CDR2 is YSYEKL in the germline V gene. With 0 bases clipped from V and 4 bases from J, the junction kept 7 bases outside the gene matches. The CDR3 length is 17 residues. The CDR3 DNA reads TGCGCCAGCAGCCAAGAGAGAGGACAGGGGGCTGGAGAGACCCAGTACTTC. Protein sequence: CASSQERGQGAGETQYF.

The chain has TRBV29-1 and TRBJ2-5; possible D gene TRBD2, 6 bases. Germline CDR1 SQVTM, CDR2 ANQGSEA. This CDR3 comprises 12 residues. Trimming removed 4 bases at V and 5 bases at J, with 11 bases between. CDR3 protein: CSVVGGAETQYF. CDR3 coding DNA: TGCAGCGTTGTAGGAGGGGCTGAGACCCAGTACTTC.

CDR3 sequence: CASSEIGTVYGYTF. The CDR3, as DNA: TGTGCCAGCAGTGAAATCGGTACCGTCTATGGCTACACCTTC. The chain combines TRBV6-1 with TRBJ1-2; D not certain. Germline-derived CDR1 and CDR2 are MNHNS and SASEGT. V dropped 2 bases and J dropped 4 bases, with 11 bases sitting between them. This CDR3 region has 14 residues.

The chain joins TRBV5-1 to TRBJ2-3, with D possibly matching TRBD2 (7 bases). Trimming left V 5 bases short and J 2 bases short, with 15 bases between. Germline CDR1 reads SGHRS; CDR2 reads YFSETQ. The CDR3 has 15 amino acids. The CDR3: CASSGGAPPTDTQYF. DNA of the CDR3: TGCGCCAGCAGTGGGGGGGCCCCTCCCACAGATACGCAGTATTTT.

The V and J genes are TRBV6-1 and TRBJ2-1; 14 bases line up with TRBD2. From germline, CDR1 is MNHNS and CDR2 SASEGT. The CDR3 runs to 18 residues. With 4 bases clipped from V and 9 bases from J, the junction kept 14 bases outside the gene matches. This chain's CDR3 is CASSGSGPTSGGAVEQFF. CDR3 in DNA: TGTGCCAGCAGTGGAAGCGGCCCGACTAGCGGGGGGGCGGTTGAGCAGTTCTTC.

This sequence joins TRBV6-5 and TRBJ2-3; possibly TRBD2 for D (6 bases). CDR1 is MNHEY, CDR2 SVGAGI, per germline. V dropped 6 bases and J dropped 6 bases, with 13 bases sitting between them. The CDR3 is 13 residues long. The CDR3 loop is CASRGGLGDTQYF. CDR3 DNA sequence: TGTGCCAGCAGAGGAGGGCTTGGGGATACGCAGTATTTT.

This chain joins TRBV6-1 and TRBJ1-5; 7 bases are shared with TRBD1. The J segment lost 1 base and the V segment lost 7 bases, leaving 4 bases of the junction unmatched. The CDR3 spans 14 residues. CDR1 and CDR2 (germline): MNHNS, SASEGT. The CDR3 DNA is TGTGCCAGCAACCCGACAGGGAGCAATCAGCCCCAGCATTTT. Protein: CASNPTGSNQPQHF.

CDR3 residues: CASSLSMGPGELFF. DNA for the CDR3: TGTGCCAGCAGCTTAAGTATGGGGCCCGGGGAGCTGTTTTTT. The chain is built from TRBV5-5 and TRBJ2-2, with a possible D match to TRBD1 (5 bases). This CDR3 is built from 14 residues. The V gene's germline CDR1 is SGHKS and CDR2 YYEKEE (reference sequence). Trimming removed 2 bases at V and 6 bases at J, with 11 bases between.

V gene TRBV12-5 combines with J gene TRBJ1-1; 7 bases are a match to TRBD1. V gave up 5 bases and J gave up 4 bases; unmatched junction bases: 16. The CDR3 runs to 17 residues. Germline assignment: CDR1 LGHNT and CDR2 FRNRAP. In nucleotides, the CDR3 is TGTGCTAGTGGTCCTCGAGGGGGCTCCTTTTGGGGCACTGAAGCTTTCTTT. Amino acids: CASGPRGGSFWGTEAFF.

The chain combines TRBV27 with TRBJ1-3; tentative D call: TRBD1 (5 bases). Deletions cut 4 bases from V and 0 bases from J, with 10 bases between. This CDR3 contains 15 residues. Germline V gene data show CDR1 as MNHEY and CDR2 as SMNVEV (reference sequence). CDR3 in amino acids: CASSSQGRSGNTIYF. The DNA for the CDR3 is TGTGCCAGCAGTTCTCAGGGTCGCTCTGGAAACACCATATATTTT.

The chain uses TRBV28 and TRBJ2-7; 11 bases are shared with TRBD1. Germline CDR1 and CDR2: MDHEN and SYDVKM. Unmatched junction bases numbered 10, after V lost 8 bases and J lost 4 bases. CDR3 length equals 15 residues. CDR3 loop: CASVLSGTGGYEQYF. DNA of the CDR3: TGTGCCAGCGTTCTCTCCGGGACAGGGGGTTACGAGCAGTACTTC.

This sequence joins TRBV10-3 and TRBJ2-3; 11 nucleotides line up with TRBD2. Germline-derived CDR1 and CDR2 are ENHRY and SYGVKD. The ends lost 4 bases at V and 10 bases at J; junction bases unmatched: 19. There are 18 residues in the CDR3. The CDR3 loop reads CAISGWGTSGGLASAQYF. The CDR3 DNA sequence: TGTGCCATCAGTGGGTGGGGTACTAGCGGGGGCTTGGCTTCCGCGCAGTATTTT.

The V gene is TRBV6-5, the J gene TRBJ2-7; 9 positions agree with TRBD1. This CDR3 has 15 amino acids. V was clipped by 3 bases and J by 6 bases; unmatched bases: 9. Per the germline V gene, CDR1 is MNHEY and CDR2 is SVGAGI. The CDR3 DNA follows: TGTGCCAGCAGTTATTCCGGGACAGGGATACTCGAGCAGTACTTC. Its protein product is CASSYSGTGILEQYF.

This clone was seen a single time. Here the CDR3 reads CASSGTGNEQFF. As DNA, the CDR3 is TGTGCCAGCAGTGGGACAGGGAATGAGCAGTTCTTC. V and J are TRBV2 and TRBJ2-1; 8 bases are shared with TRBD1. The CDR3 length is 12 residues. Germline V gene sequence: CDR1 SNHLY, CDR2 FYNNEI. V was clipped by 4 bases and J by 7 bases; unmatched bases: 0.

This chain links TRBV10-1 with TRBJ2-7; D not resolved. V lost 6 bases and J lost 2, with 8 bases in between. The CDR3 contains 12 residues. CDR1 and CDR2 (germline): WNHNN, SYGVQD (reference sequence). In DNA form, the CDR3 reads TGCGCCAGCAGCCCTGGGCCCTACGAGCAGTACTTC. It yields the protein CASSPGPYEQYF.

The chain has TRBV30 and TRBJ1-3; D remains unclear. V lost 2 bases to trimming and J lost 4 bases, with 15 bases between them. Germline CDR1 reads GTSNPN; CDR2 reads SVGIG (reference sequence). There are 15 residues in the CDR3. The CDR3 bases are TGTGCCTGGAGTTTCATGTCAGAAAGAGGAAACACCATATATTTT. It translates to CAWSFMSERGNTIYF.

V usage is TRBV11-2 and J usage is TRBJ1-6, with unresolved D. Germline V gene data show CDR1 as SGHAT and CDR2 as FQNNGV. Trimming cost V 1 base and J 7 bases, with 8 bases left between them. The CDR3 runs to 14 residues. CDR3 in DNA: TGTGCCAGCAGCTTAGGGAGTAAGAATTCACCCCTCCACTTT. Translated, it gives CASSLGSKNSPLHF. Drawing the rest from reference TRBV11-2 and TRBJ1-6, the complete variable domain is EAGVAQSPRYKIIEKRQSVAFWCNPISGHATLYWYQQILGQGPKLLIQFQNNGVVDDSQLPKDRFSAERLKGVDSTLKIQPAKLEDSAVYLCASSLGSKNSPLHFGNGTRLTVT.

In its sample, this clone was seen once. This chain connects TRBV18 to TRBJ2-7; D gene ambiguous. The CDR3 loop spans 13 amino acids. Trimming shortened V by 6 bases and J by 1 base, and 10 bases separated the two germline ends. Germline V lookup: CDR1 KGHSH, CDR2 LQKENI. DNA for the CDR3: TGTGCCAGCTCTCCAGGCAGTTCCTACGAGCAGTACTTC. It codes for CASSPGSSYEQYF.